Listed below are T cell receptor beta chains from one sample, sequenced in a study of T cell repertoires in cytomegalovirus infection. Their antigens remain unidentified. MiXCR, run by TCRdb on the reads, gives a single entry per CDR3 protein. Of about 770,000 distinct CDR3 sequences detected, 25% to 30% appear once; the ten largest clones hold around 13%. The source was cultured CD8+ T cells from PBMCs, collected from culture after CMV antigen stimulation. The source of these receptors is a human donor in good health (CMV status not recorded). Some clones in this sample may be carry-over from other donors' samples. CDR3s include the opening cysteine and the closing phenylalanine or tryptophan. The D gene is left open where the match is weak. The listing skips clone size in some rows; elsewhere it reads once, few, many or a size class.

j_gene | abundance | d_gene | v_gene | len | CDR3nt | CDR3aa
TRBJ2-6 | many | TRBD1 | TRBV7-9 | 20 | TGTGCCAGCAGCCCTAGAGACCCGGACAGGAGCCTATCTGGGGCCAACGTCCTGACTTTC | CASSPRDPDRSLSGANVLTF
TRBJ1-6 | few | - | TRBV5-5 | 13 | TGTGCCAGCAGCTTGGGGGATCGCTCACCCCTCCACTTT | CASSLGDRSPLHF
TRBJ1-2 | few | TRBD1 | TRBV10-3 | 14 | TGTGCCATCAGTGAGGGGGGCAGGGGGCATGGCTACACCTTC | CAISEGGRGHGYTF
TRBJ1-5 | few | - | TRBV5-5 | 16 | TGTGCCAGCAACCCTGGCGGACGGGGTAGCAATCAGCCCCAGCATTTT | CASNPGGRGSNQPQHF
TRBJ2-7 | few | TRBD1 | TRBV6-6 | 16 | TGTGCCAGCAGTTACTCGGAGACAGGGGGCTCGAGGGAGCAGTACTTC | CASSYSETGGSREQYF
TRBJ1-1 | few | - | TRBV7-6 | 13 | TGTGCCAGCAGGGGGGCTGGGAACACTGAAGCTTTCTTT | CASRGAGNTEAFF
TRBJ2-3 | many | TRBD1 | TRBV24-1 | 15 | TGTGCCACCAGTGAGGGGACAGGGGTAATCGATACGCAGTATTTT | CATSEGTGVIDTQYF
TRBJ2-1 | - | - | TRBV4-1 | 12 | TGCGCCAGCGGCCAAGCGGGCAATGAGCAGTTCTTC | CASGQAGNEQFF
TRBJ1-2 | few | - | TRBV27 | 14 | TGTGCCAGCAGTTTATCGGGGGGGCTTTATGGCTACACCTTC | CASSLSGGLYGYTF
TRBJ2-5 | - | TRBD2 | TRBV7-6 | 18 | TGTGCCAGCAGCTTAACGGAGAGACTAGCGGGGGGCGGGGAGACCCAGTACTTC | CASSLTERLAGGGETQYF
TRBJ1-1 | once | TRBD1 | TRBV10-1 | 12 | TGCGCCAGCAGTCTGGGACAGGACGGAGCTTTCTTT | CASSLGQDGAFF
TRBJ2-2 | many | - | TRBV7-6 | 12 | TGTGCCAGCATCCTGAACACCGGGGAGCTGTTTTTT | CASILNTGELFF
TRBJ2-1 | - | TRBD1 | TRBV6-2/TRBV6-3 | 14 | TGTGCCAGCAGTGTGGGACAGGGCGGGACTGAGCAGTTCTTC | CASSVGQGGTEQFF
TRBJ2-3 | - | - | TRBV12-3/TRBV12-4 | 15 | TGTGCCAGCAGTTTAGCGGGGGGCACGGGAGATACGCAGTATTTT | CASSLAGGTGDTQYF
TRBJ1-1 | few | - | TRBV2 | 15 | TGTGCCAGCAGTGCACAGGTCCGGGGCGACACTGAAGCTTTCTTT | CASSAQVRGDTEAFF
TRBJ2-1 | once | TRBD2 | TRBV6-6 | 16 | TGTGCCAGCAGTTACCCCTCTAGCGGGGGGGCCTATGAGCAGTTCTTC | CASSYPSSGGAYEQFF
TRBJ2-1 | many | TRBD2 | TRBV28 | 12 | TGTGTCAGTGGGACTAGCAACAATGAGCAGTTCTTC | CVSGTSNNEQFF
TRBJ2-2 | many | TRBD1 | TRBV7-3 | 17 | TGTGCCAGCAGCTTAAGGGGGACAGGGGCAATCACCGGGGAGCTGTTTTTT | CASSLRGTGAITGELFF
TRBJ2-1 | - | - | TRBV11-1 | 14 | TGTGCCAGCAGCGGGGCAGGGACCTACAATGAGCAGTTCTTC | CASSGAGTYNEQFF
TRBJ1-5 | - | TRBD1 | TRBV19 | 16 | TGTGCCAGTAGTAGCCGGGACAGGCGCCCCAATCAGCCCCAGCATTTT | CASSSRDRRPNQPQHF
TRBJ2-4 | - | - | TRBV4-3 | 17 | TGCGCCAGCAGCCAAGATGTGGCGGGACAGCTTAAAAAAATTCAGTACTTC | CASSQDVAGQLKKIQYF
TRBJ1-2 | - | - | TRBV27 | 13 | TGTGCCAGCAGTCCGCCCCCAGGTACTGGCTACACCTTC | CASSPPPGTGYTF
TRBJ1-2 | - | - | TRBV27 | 16 | TGTGCCAGCAGTTTCCTCCTGCAGGGTATCCCCTATGGCTACACCTTC | CASSFLLQGIPYGYTF
TRBJ1-5 | - | - | TRBV6-1 | 15 | TGTGCCAGCAGCACACGACCCGATAGCAATCAGCCCCAGCATTTT | CASSTRPDSNQPQHF
TRBJ2-1 | - | - | TRBV19 | 15 | TGTGCCAGTAGTATTGGGCTGCACTCCTACAATGAGCAGTTCTTC | CASSIGLHSYNEQFF
TRBJ1-5 | - | TRBD1 | TRBV6-2/TRBV6-3 | 15 | TGTGCCAGCAGTCAGACAGGGGGCAGGAATCAGCCCCAGCATTTT | CASSQTGGRNQPQHF
TRBJ1-4 | many | - | TRBV7-8 | 17 | TGTGCCAGCAGCTCGCTTCGGACCGGGACCTTAGTTCAAAAACTGTTTTTT | CASSSLRTGTLVQKLFF
TRBJ2-1 | - | - | TRBV9 | 15 | TGTGCCAGCAGCGTAGCGGGGGTATACAGGGATGAGCAGTTCTTC | CASSVAGVYRDEQFF
TRBJ2-1 | many | - | TRBV7-8 | 14 | TGTGCCAGCAGCGAGGTGATTCTCTACAATGAGCAGTTCTTC | CASSEVILYNEQFF
TRBJ2-7 | - | - | TRBV5-8 | 12 | TGTGCCAGCAGCTTTTCGAACTACGAGCAGTACTTC | CASSFSNYEQYF
TRBJ1-4 | few | TRBD1 | TRBV27 | 20 | TGTGCCAGCAGTTTATCTCCCGGGACAGGGATAGGGAATACTAATGAAAAACTGTTTTTT | CASSLSPGTGIGNTNEKLFF
TRBJ2-7 | once | - | TRBV12-3/TRBV12-4 | 13 | TGTGCTAGCAGTTTACATCCGAGCTGGGAGCAGTACTTC | CASSLHPSWEQYF
TRBJ2-5 | - | - | TRBV27 | 14 | TGTGCCAGCAGTTTATTATCCAGAGGAGAGACCCAGTACTTC | CASSLLSRGETQYF
TRBJ2-1 | - | TRBD2 | TRBV6-1 | 17 | TGTGCCAGCAGTGAAGATGGACTAGCGGGGGGCAGGAATGAGCAGTTCTTC | CASSEDGLAGGRNEQFF
TRBJ1-4 | - | - | TRBV27 | 14 | TGTGCCAGCAGTTCCGTCCCCGGGCATGAAAAACTGTTTTTT | CASSSVPGHEKLFF
TRBJ2-3 | many | - | TRBV6-1 | 17 | TGTGCCAGCAGTGAAGCGGGCTGGTCTAGCGGCACAGATACGCAGTATTTT | CASSEAGWSSGTDTQYF
TRBJ1-1 | - | - | TRBV5-6 | 13 | TGTGCCAGCAGCGGATCAATTAACACTGAAGCTTTCTTT | CASSGSINTEAFF
TRBJ1-1 | - | - | TRBV27 | 15 | TGTGCCAGCAGTTTAAAGGGGTTCATGAACACTGAAGCTTTCTTT | CASSLKGFMNTEAFF
TRBJ2-7 | once | TRBD1 | TRBV18 | 16 | TGTACCAGCTCACCAAGGAGCATGGGACAGTATTACGAGCAGTACTTC | CTSSPRSMGQYYEQYF
TRBJ1-1 | few | TRBD1 | TRBV27 | 12 | TGTGCCAGCAGTTCCCGGACAGGGGAACCTTTCTTT | CASSSRTGEPFF
TRBJ1-5 | few | - | TRBV19 | 15 | TGTGCCAGTAGCCCCCGCGGTGAGCTCAATCAGCCCCAGCATTTT | CASSPRGELNQPQHF
TRBJ1-1 | few | - | TRBV28 | 16 | TGTGCCAGCAGCCGAGACGGATGGCGGGTTGAAACTGAAGCTTTCTTT | CASSRDGWRVETEAFF
TRBJ1-2 | - | - | TRBV6-6 | 16 | TGTGCCAGCAGATTAAACCGGGACTCTCCTTCCTATGGCTACACCTTC | CASRLNRDSPSYGYTF
TRBJ2-3 | - | - | TRBV7-9 | 15 | TGTGCCAGCAGCCCCGCGCAGTGGAGCACAGATACGCAGTATTTT | CASSPAQWSTDTQYF
TRBJ2-1 | - | - | TRBV20-1 | 12 | TGCAGTGCTCTTCCCAGCTACAATGAGCAGTTCTTC | CSALPSYNEQFF
TRBJ2-2 | - | - | TRBV20-1 | 14 | TGCAGTGCAACGGGGGCCTCGAACACCGGGGAGCTGTTTTTT | CSATGASNTGELFF
TRBJ2-5 | - | TRBD2 | TRBV27 | 19 | TGTGCCAGCAGTATTGGACTAGCGGGGTCCCGCGTTCTTAGGGAGACCCAGTACTTC | CASSIGLAGSRVLRETQYF
TRBJ1-5 | - | - | TRBV7-2 | 13 | TGTGCCAGCAGCGACCATAGCAATCAGCCCCAGCATTTT | CASSDHSNQPQHF
TRBJ1-1 | - | - | TRBV12-3/TRBV12-4 | 17 | TGTGCCAGCAGTCTCGGGACACTATCGGGGTTGGGGACTGAAGCTTTCTTT | CASSLGTLSGLGTEAFF
TRBJ2-5 | few | - | TRBV27 | 18 | TGTGCCAGCAGTTTAAATCATCTCCCGGAGGCTCACCCGGAGACCCAGTACTTC | CASSLNHLPEAHPETQYF
TRBJ2-1 | - | - | TRBV6-5 | 15 | TGTGCCAGCAGTTACTACGTTGGCTCCTACAATGAGCAGTTCTTC | CASSYYVGSYNEQFF